The 7 T cell receptor beta chains below all came from one sample that was sequenced in a study of CD8 T cells in ankylosing spondylitis. Whole-study results and caveats: A TCR beta motif made of about 8 highly homologous variants seemed typical of ankylosing spondylitis blood.

TCRdb re-analysed the 5' RACE reads in MiXCR, keeping a single row per CDR3 protein. Found here are a few hundred thousand distinct CDR3 sequences, approximately 20% of them singletons; the top ten hold roughly a sixth. Their cognate antigens are unknown. The sample taken for sequencing was blood, either unsorted or a sorted T cell fraction (not recorded which). All receptors derive from a male donor with ankylosing spondylitis.

This chain joins TRBV28 and TRBJ2-7; D is perhaps TRBD1 or TRBD2 (5 bases each). V was cut by 2 bases and J by 6 bases, with 23 bases left in between. Germline V gene lookup returns CDR1 MDHEN and CDR2 SYDVKM. The CDR3 runs 17 residues. CDR3 in DNA: TGTGCCAGCAGTTTACCTCCAGATCAGGTCAGGGACGGCGAGCAGTACTTC. This encodes CASSLPPDQVRDGEQYF.

The V and J genes are TRBV3-1 and TRBJ1-2; D is possibly TRBD1 (5 bases). V was cut by 1 base and J by 3 bases, with 12 bases left in between. In germline, CDR1 is LGHDT, CDR2 YNNKEL (reference sequence). The CDR3 spans 15 residues. The CDR3 loop is CASSQAVGAYYGYTF. The CDR3 DNA sequence: TGTGCCAGCAGCCAAGCGGTAGGGGCGTACTATGGCTACACCTTC.

The genes are TRBV28 and TRBJ1-4; 7 positions match TRBD1. Unmatched junction bases numbered 8, after V lost 6 bases and J lost 4 bases. Germline V gives CDR1 MDHEN, CDR2 SYDVKM. The CDR3 covers 15 residues. The DNA for the CDR3 is TGTGCCAGCAGACCCCAGGGGGAGGGTAATGAAAAACTGTTTTTT. It codes for CASRPQGEGNEKLFF. Looking up the rest from reference TRBV28 and TRBJ1-4 gives the full variable domain: DVKVTQSSRYLVKRTGEKVFLECVQDMDHENMFWYRQDPGLGLRLIYFSYDVKMKEKGDIPEGYSVSREKKERFSLILESASTNQTSMYLCASRPQGEGNEKLFFGSGTQLSVL.

In this sample, this clonotype turned up a few times. V usage is TRBV2 and J usage is TRBJ1-5, with D unclear. V lost 5 bases to trimming and J lost 6 bases, with 17 bases between them. Per the germline V gene, CDR1 is SNHLY and CDR2 is FYNNEI. The CDR3 is 15 residues long. CDR3 DNA: TGTGCCAGCAGTCGGGCCGGAGGGCAGATTCAGCCCCAGCATTTT. Translating it yields CASSRAGGQIQPQHF.

This clonotype was seen a handful of times. This sequence joins TRBV9 and TRBJ2-1; 8 bases are shared with TRBD2. Germline loops: CDR1 SGDLS, CDR2 YYNGEE. The CDR3 length is 17 residues. Unmatched junction bases numbered 15, after V lost 4 bases and J lost 6 bases. CDR3 nucleotide sequence: TGTGCCAGCAGCCCCCAAAGACTAGCGAGTACTCCCAATGAGCAGTTCTTC. It translates to CASSPQRLASTPNEQFF.

This clonotype appeared a single time. The V call is TRBV3-1, the J call TRBJ2-6; D gene ambiguous. V lost 4 bases and J 0 bases, leaving 13 bases between the germline ends. The germline CDR1 and CDR2 sequences are LGHDT and YNNKEL (reference sequence). CDR3 length equals 17 residues. The CDR3 DNA is TGTGCCAGCAGCCTCCAAAGAACCTACTCTGGGGCCAACGTCCTGACTTTC. Translated: CASSLQRTYSGANVLTF.

The sample holds a few counts of this clonotype. V is TRBV2 and J is TRBJ2-3, with D hard to call. The CDR3 consists of 13 residues. Germline loops: CDR1 SNHLY, CDR2 FYNNEI. V dropped 4 bases and J dropped 0 bases, with 5 bases sitting between them. CDR3 residues: CASSGESTDTQYF. The CDR3 region has the DNA TGTGCCAGCAGTGGTGAGAGCACAGATACGCAGTATTTT.